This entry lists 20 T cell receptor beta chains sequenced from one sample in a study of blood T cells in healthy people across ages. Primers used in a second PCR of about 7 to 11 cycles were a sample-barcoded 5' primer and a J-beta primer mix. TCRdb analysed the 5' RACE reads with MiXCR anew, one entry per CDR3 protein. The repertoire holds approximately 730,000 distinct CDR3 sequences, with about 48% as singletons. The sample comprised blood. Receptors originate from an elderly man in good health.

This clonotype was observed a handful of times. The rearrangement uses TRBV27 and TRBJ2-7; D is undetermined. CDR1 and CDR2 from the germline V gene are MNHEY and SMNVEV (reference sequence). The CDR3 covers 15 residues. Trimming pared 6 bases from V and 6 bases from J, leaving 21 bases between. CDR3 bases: TGTGCCAGCAGCCCAATAGCCGGGCCCGGCGGCGAGCAGTACTTC. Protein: CASSPIAGPGGEQYF.

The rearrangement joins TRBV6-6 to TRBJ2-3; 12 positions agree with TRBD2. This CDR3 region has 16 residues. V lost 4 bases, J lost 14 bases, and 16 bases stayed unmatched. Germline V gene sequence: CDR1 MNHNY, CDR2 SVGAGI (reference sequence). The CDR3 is CASSSTSGRWHRYAYF. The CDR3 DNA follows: TGTGCCAGCAGTTCGACTAGCGGGAGATGGCACAGATACGCGTATTTT.

In DNA form, the CDR3 reads TGTGCCAGCACCCCGGGAGCTTACTATGGCTACACCTTC. Translation gives CASTPGAYYGYTF. The chain uses TRBV7-3 and TRBJ1-2; D gene ambiguous. Germline V gives CDR1 SGHTA, CDR2 FQGTGA. V gave up 7 bases and J gave up 3 bases, with 12 bases separating them. CDR3 length: 13 residues.

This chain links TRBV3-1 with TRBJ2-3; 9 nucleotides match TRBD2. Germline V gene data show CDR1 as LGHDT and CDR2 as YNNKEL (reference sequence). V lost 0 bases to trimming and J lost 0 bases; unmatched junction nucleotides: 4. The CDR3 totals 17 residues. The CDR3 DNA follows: TGTGCCAGCAGCCAAGAGTTAGCGGGAGCTAGCACAGATACGCAGTATTTT. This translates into CASSQELAGASTDTQYF.

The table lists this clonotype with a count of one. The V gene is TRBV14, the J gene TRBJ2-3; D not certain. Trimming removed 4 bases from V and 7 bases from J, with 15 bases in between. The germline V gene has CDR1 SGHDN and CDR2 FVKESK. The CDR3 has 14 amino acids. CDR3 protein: CASSRLQEENTQYF. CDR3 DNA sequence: TGTGCCAGCAGCCGCCTACAAGAGGAGAATACGCAGTATTTT.

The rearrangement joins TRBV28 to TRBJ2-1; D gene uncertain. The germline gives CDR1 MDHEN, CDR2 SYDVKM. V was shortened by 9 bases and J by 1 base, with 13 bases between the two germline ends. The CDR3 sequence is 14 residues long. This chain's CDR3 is CASGVRISYNEQFF. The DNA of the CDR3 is TGTGCCAGTGGGGTGAGGATTTCCTACAATGAGCAGTTCTTC. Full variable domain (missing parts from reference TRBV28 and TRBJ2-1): DVKVTQSSRYLVKRTGEKVFLECVQDMDHENMFWYRQDPGLGLRLIYFSYDVKMKEKGDIPEGYSVSREKKERFSLILESASTNQTSMYLCASGVRISYNEQFFGPGTRLTVL.

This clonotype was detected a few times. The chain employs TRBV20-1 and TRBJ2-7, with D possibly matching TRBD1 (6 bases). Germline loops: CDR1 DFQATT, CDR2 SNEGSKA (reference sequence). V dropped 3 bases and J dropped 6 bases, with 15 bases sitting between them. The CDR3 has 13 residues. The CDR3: CSASSQGLGEQYF. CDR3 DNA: TGCAGTGCTAGCTCGCAGGGGCTCGGCGAGCAGTACTTC.

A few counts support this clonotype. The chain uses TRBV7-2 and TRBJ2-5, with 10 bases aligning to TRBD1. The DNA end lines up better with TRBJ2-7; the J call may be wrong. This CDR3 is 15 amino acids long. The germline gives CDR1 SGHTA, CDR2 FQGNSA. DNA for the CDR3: TGTGCCAGCAGGAAACCCGGGACAGGGGTTTACGAGCAGTACTTC. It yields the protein CASRKPGTGVYEQYF.

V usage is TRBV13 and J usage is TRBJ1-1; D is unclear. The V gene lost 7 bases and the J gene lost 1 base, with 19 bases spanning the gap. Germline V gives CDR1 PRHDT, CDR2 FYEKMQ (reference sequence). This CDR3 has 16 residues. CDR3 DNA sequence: TGTGCCAGCAACCCCGTACGTGGCAGACCGAACACTGAAGCTTTCTTT. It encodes CASNPVRGRPNTEAFF. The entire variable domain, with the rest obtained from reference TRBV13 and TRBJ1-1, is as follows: AAGVIQSPRHLIKEKRETATLKCYPIPRHDTVYWYQQGPGQDPQFLISFYEKMQSDKGSIPDRFSAQQFSDYHSELNMSSLELGDSALYFCASNPVRGRPNTEAFFGQGTRLTVV.

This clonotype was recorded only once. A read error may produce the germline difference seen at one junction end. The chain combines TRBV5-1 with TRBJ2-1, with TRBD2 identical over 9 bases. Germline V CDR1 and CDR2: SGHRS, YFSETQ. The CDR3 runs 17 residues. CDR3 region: CASSSAAGGPAYKEQFF. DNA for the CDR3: TGCGCCAGCAGCTCGGCCGCGGGGGGGCCTGCCTACAAGGAGCAGTTCTTC.

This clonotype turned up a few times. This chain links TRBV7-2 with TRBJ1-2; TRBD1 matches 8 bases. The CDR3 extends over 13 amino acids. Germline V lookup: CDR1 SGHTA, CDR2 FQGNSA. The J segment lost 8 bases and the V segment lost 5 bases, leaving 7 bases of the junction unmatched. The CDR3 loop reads CASSRAGGGGYTF. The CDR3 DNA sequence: TGTGCCAGCAGCCGGGCAGGGGGCGGCGGCTACACCTTC.

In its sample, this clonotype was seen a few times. DNA for the CDR3: TGTGCCAGCCAGGGGCAGATAGATACGCAGTATTTT. Its translation: CASQGQIDTQYF. The chain employs TRBV27 and TRBJ2-3; D might be TRBD1 (6 bases). Trimming took 8 bases from V and 5 from J, leaving 11 bases between them. The CDR3 is 12 amino acids. Germline CDR1 reads MNHEY; CDR2 reads SMNVEV (reference sequence).

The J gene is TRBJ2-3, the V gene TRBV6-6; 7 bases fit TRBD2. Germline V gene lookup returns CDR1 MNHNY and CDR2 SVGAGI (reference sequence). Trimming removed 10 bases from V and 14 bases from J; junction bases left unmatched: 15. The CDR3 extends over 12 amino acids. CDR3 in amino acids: CATVGSGGYAYF. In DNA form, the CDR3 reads TGTGCCACCGTTGGTTCGGGGGGATACGCGTATTTT.

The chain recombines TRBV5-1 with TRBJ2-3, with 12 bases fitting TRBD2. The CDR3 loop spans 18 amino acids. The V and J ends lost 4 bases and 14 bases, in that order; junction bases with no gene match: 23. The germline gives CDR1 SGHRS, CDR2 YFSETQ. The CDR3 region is CASSARTSGMGQHRDAYF. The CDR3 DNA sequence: TGCGCCAGCAGCGCCAGGACTAGCGGGATGGGGCAGCACAGAGACGCGTATTTT.

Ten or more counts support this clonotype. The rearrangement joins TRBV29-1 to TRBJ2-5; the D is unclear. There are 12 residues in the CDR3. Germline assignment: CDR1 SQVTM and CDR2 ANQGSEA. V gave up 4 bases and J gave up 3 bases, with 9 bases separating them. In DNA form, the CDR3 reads TGCAGCGTTGTAGGAAGGGAAGAGACCCAGTACTTC. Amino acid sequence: CSVVGREETQYF.

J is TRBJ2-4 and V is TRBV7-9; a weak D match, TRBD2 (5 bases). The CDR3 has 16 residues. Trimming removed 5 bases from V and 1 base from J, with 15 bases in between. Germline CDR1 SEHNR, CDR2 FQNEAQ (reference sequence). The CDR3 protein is CASSPPGTQAKNIQYF. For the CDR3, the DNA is TGTGCCAGCAGCCCTCCGGGAACCCAGGCCAAAAACATTCAGTACTTC. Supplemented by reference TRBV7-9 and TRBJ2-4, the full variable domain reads DTGVSQNPRHKITKRGQNVTFRCDPISEHNRLYWYRQTLGQGPEFLTYFQNEAQLEKSRLLSDRFSAERPKGSFSTLEIQRTEQGDSAMYLCASSPPGTQAKNIQYFGAGTRLSVL.

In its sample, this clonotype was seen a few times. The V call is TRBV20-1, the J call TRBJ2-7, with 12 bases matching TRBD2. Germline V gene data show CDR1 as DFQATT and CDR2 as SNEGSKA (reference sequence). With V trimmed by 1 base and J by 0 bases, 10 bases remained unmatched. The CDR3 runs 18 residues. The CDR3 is CSARVRLAGVRSSYEQYF. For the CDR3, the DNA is TGCAGTGCTAGAGTTAGACTAGCGGGAGTTAGGAGCTCCTACGAGCAGTACTTC.

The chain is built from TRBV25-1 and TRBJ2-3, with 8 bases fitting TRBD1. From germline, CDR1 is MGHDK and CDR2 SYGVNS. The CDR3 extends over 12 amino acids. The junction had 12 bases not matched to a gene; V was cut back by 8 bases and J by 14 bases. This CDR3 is CASSKTGAYAYF. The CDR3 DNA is TGTGCCAGCTCCAAGACAGGGGCGTACGCGTATTTT.

As DNA, the CDR3 is TGTGCCAGCAGCCTAAGCGGGAGGAGGTCCTACGAGCAGTACTTC. Amino acids: CASSLSGRRSYEQYF. The chain has TRBV3-1 and TRBJ2-7; 9 positions agree with TRBD2. CDR1 is LGHDT and CDR2 is YNNKEL in the germline V gene (reference sequence). J lost 1 base, V lost 4 bases, and 5 bases had no gene match. The CDR3 loop spans 15 amino acids.

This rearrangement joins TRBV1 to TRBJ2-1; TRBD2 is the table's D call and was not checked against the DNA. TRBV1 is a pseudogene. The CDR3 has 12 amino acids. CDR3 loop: CTSSQGGREQFF. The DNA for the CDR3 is TGCACCAGCAGCCAAGGAGGGCGGGAGCAGTTCTTC.